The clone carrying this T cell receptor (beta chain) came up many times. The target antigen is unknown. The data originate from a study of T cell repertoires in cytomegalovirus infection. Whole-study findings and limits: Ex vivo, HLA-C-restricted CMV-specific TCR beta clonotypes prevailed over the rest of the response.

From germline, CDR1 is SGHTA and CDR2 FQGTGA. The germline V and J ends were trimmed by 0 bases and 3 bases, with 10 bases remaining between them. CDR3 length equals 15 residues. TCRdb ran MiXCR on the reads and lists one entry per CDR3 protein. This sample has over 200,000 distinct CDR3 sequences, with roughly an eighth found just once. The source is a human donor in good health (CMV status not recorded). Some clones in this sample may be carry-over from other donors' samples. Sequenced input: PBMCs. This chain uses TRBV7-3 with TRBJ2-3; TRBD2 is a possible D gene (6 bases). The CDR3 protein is CASSLTPAGTDTQYF. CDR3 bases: TGTGCCAGCAGCTTAACCCCGGCGGGGACAGATACGCAGTATTTT.